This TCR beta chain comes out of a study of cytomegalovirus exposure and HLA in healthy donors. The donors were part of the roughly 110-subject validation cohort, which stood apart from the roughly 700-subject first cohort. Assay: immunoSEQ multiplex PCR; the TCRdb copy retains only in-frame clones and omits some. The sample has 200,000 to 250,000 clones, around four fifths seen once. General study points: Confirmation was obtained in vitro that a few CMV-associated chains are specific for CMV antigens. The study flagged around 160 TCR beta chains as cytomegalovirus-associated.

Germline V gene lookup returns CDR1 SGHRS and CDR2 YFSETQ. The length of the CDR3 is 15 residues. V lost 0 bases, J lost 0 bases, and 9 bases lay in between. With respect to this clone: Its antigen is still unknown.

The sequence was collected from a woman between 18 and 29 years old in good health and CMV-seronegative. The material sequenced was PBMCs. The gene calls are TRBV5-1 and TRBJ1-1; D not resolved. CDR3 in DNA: TGCGCCAGCAGCTTGGGGGCACAAATGAACACTGAAGCTTTCTTT. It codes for CASSLGAQMNTEAFF.